Shown below are 32 T cell receptor beta chains from a single sample sequenced in a study of blood T cells in healthy people across ages. The use of a sample-barcoded 5' primer and a J-beta primer mix characterized a second PCR of 7 to 11 cycles. A single record per CDR3 protein comes from TCRdb applying MiXCR to the 5' RACE reads. The sample has 700,000 to 800,000 distinct CDR3 sequences; about 40% are singletons. The sample consisted of blood. The receptors originated from a woman aged 60 to 75 in good health.

The rearrangement joins TRBV9 to TRBJ1-2; D not resolved. Trimming shortened V by 0 bases and J by 3 bases, and 12 bases separated the two germline ends. Germline CDR1 is SGDLS and CDR2 is YYNGEE. The CDR3 sequence is 15 residues long. Here the CDR3 reads CASSVDVGSDYGYTF. The CDR3 region has the DNA TGTGCCAGCAGCGTAGATGTAGGGTCGGACTATGGCTACACCTTC.

This clonotype showed up just once. V is TRBV9 and J is TRBJ2-1; D uncertain. The DNA end favors TRBJ2-7, so the J call may be wrong. From germline, CDR1 is SGDLS and CDR2 YYNGEE. This CDR3 region has 18 residues. CDR3 in amino acids: CASSVGTTSLPPNNEQYF. CDR3 bases: TGTGCCAGCAGCGTAGGTACCACATCCCTACCCCCCAACAATGAGCAGTACTTC.

The sample holds a few counts of this clonotype. The chain links TRBV9 to TRBJ1-2; D unclear. The CDR3 runs 12 residues. Trimming stripped 4 bases from V and 7 bases from J, with 11 bases between. The germline V gene encodes CDR1 SGDLS and CDR2 YYNGEE. The CDR3 DNA sequence: TGTGCCAGCAGCCCGGTGGGGAGTGGCTACACCTTC. Encoded protein: CASSPVGSGYTF.

On this clonotype itself: A junction boundary mismatches the germline segment, possibly from a read error. The chain links TRBV28 to TRBJ2-6; D is possibly TRBD2 (6 bases). Germline-derived CDR1 and CDR2 are MDHEN and SYDVKM. This CDR3 has 15 amino acids. CDR3 nucleotide sequence: TGTGTCAGCAGTGCGAGGGGAGGAGGGGCCAACGTCCTGACTTTC. Protein product: CVSSARGGGANVLTF.

This clonotype was recorded many times. The rearrangement joins TRBV20-1 to TRBJ2-1; 13 positions match TRBD2. CDR1 and CDR2 (germline): DFQATT, SNEGSKA (reference sequence). CDR3 length equals 15 residues. Unmatched junction bases numbered 7, after V lost 5 bases and J lost 6 bases. The CDR3 region is CSAWGTSGGGNEQFF. The CDR3 DNA is TGCAGTGCTTGGGGAACTAGCGGGGGGGGCAATGAGCAGTTCTTC.

The V call is TRBV12-3 or TRBV12-4, the J call TRBJ2-1; D gene uncertain. The ends were cut back, 7 bases at V and 1 base at J, with 14 bases in the middle. This CDR3 comprises 15 residues. The CDR3 coding sequence is TGTGCCAGCACCCTCGATAGAAGTTCCTACAATGAGCAGTTCTTC. Translating gives CASTLDRSSYNEQFF.

The rearrangement joins TRBV9 to TRBJ1-2; TRBD1 is a possible D gene (6 bases). Germline V CDR1 and CDR2: SGDLS, YYNGEE. V lost 4 bases and J 1 base, leaving 17 bases between the germline ends. CDR3 length: 16 amino acids. The CDR3 loop reads CASSSPTGQNNYGYTF. In DNA form, the CDR3 reads TGTGCCAGCAGCTCTCCTACGGGACAAAATAACTATGGCTACACCTTC.

CDR3 bases: TGCGCCCGCGCCGGGACGGGGGGCTCACCTGAAGCTTTCTTT. Protein product: CARAGTGGSPEAFF. The gene calls are TRBV5-1 and TRBJ1-1, with D maybe TRBD1 (6 bases). V was trimmed by 10 bases and J by 6 bases, leaving 22 bases between them. CDR3 length equals 14 residues. Germline V lookup: CDR1 SGHRS, CDR2 YFSETQ.

V and J are TRBV7-2 and TRBJ1-1; D remains unclear. Trimming shortened V by 5 bases and J by 11 bases, and 15 bases separated the two germline ends. The CDR3 covers 12 residues. Per the germline V gene, CDR1 is SGHTA and CDR2 is FQGNSA. CDR3 residues: CASSPWSSGAFF. In DNA, the CDR3 is TGTGCCAGCAGCCCCTGGTCGTCGGGGGCTTTCTTT. The whole variable domain, filled in from reference TRBV7-2 and TRBJ1-1, reads GAGVSQSPSNKVTEKGKDVELRCDPISGHTALYWYRQSLGQGLEFLIYFQGNSAPDKSGLPSDRFSAERTGGSVSTLTIQRTQQEDSAVYLCASSPWSSGAFFGQGTRLTVV.

This clonotype was detected ten times or more. The chain couples TRBV6-5 to TRBJ2-1; D unresolved. The CDR3 is made up of 14 amino acids. The V end was cut by 4 bases, the J end by 12 bases, with 19 bases between. In germline, CDR1 is MNHEY, CDR2 SVGAGI. The CDR3 loop reads CASSSSASGMSQFF. CDR3 bases: TGTGCCAGCAGTTCAAGTGCATCTGGGATGTCGCAGTTCTTC.

This chain uses TRBV5-1 with TRBJ2-7; 7 nucleotides align to TRBD1. The CDR3 totals 15 residues. Looked up from germline, CDR1 is SGHRS and CDR2 is YFSETQ. The V segment lost 0 bases and the J segment 3 bases; nucleotides outside the gene matches: 6. CDR3 in amino acids: CASSLVRGPHYEQYF. The CDR3 bases are TGCGCCAGCAGCTTGGTTAGGGGGCCCCACTACGAGCAGTACTTC.

About this clonotype: A much larger clone lies one base from this, so it may be a read error. The chain uses TRBV6-2 or TRBV6-3 and TRBJ2-7; D is possibly TRBD2 (5 bases). Germline V gene sequence: CDR1 MNHEY, CDR2 SVGEGT. Trimming stripped 4 bases from V and 3 bases from J, with 13 bases between. The CDR3 extends over 14 amino acids. CDR3 coding DNA: TGTGCCAGCAGTTGCTTCGGGAACGGCTACGAGCAGTACTTC. It yields the protein CASSCFGNGYEQYF.

The chain carries TRBV6-5 and TRBJ2-1; TRBD2 agrees at 10 bases. The CDR3 contains 14 residues. The V and J ends lost 10 bases and 7 bases, in that order; junction bases with no gene match: 10. CDR1 MNHEY and CDR2 SVGAGI come from the germline V gene. CDR3 amino acids: CATQLGLALNEQFF. The CDR3 DNA reads TGTGCCACCCAGCTGGGACTAGCGTTGAATGAGCAGTTCTTC.

The chain is built from TRBV28 and TRBJ1-1; maybe TRBD1 (6 bases). The V gene's germline CDR1 is MDHEN and CDR2 SYDVKM. Between the trimmed V and J ends, which lost 3 bases and 6 bases, there was a span of 14 bases. The CDR3 loop spans 14 amino acids. CDR3 loop: CASSLGGRDAEAFF. In DNA form, the CDR3 reads TGTGCCAGCAGTTTGGGGGGGCGCGACGCTGAAGCTTTCTTT.

Details on this clonotype: The junction does not match germline at one end; this may be a read error. This sequence joins TRBV5-6 and TRBJ2-1; 16 bases are a match to TRBD2. The CDR3 extends over 18 amino acids. From germline, CDR1 is SGHDT and CDR2 YYEEEE. The CDR3 loop reads CASRLGLAGGPSYNEQFF. The CDR3 DNA reads as TGTGCCAGCAGATTGGGACTAGCGGGGGGGCCCTCTTACAATGAGCAGTTCTTC.

CDR3 residues: CASSLEGSGTSGEQFF. The CDR3 DNA sequence: TGTGCCAGCAGCTTAGAGGGAAGCGGAACTAGCGGTGAGCAGTTCTTC. The V gene is TRBV7-9, the J gene TRBJ2-1; the match to TRBD2 covers 8 bases. The CDR3 is 16 residues long. The V segment lost 1 base and the J segment 9 bases; nucleotides outside the gene matches: 11. Germline CDR1 is SEHNR and CDR2 is FQNEAQ (reference sequence).

A few counts support this clonotype. The genes are TRBV20-1 and TRBJ1-2, with 9 bases that match TRBD1. The trim removed 6 bases at V and 4 bases at J, leaving 6 bases unmatched. The germline V gene has CDR1 DFQATT and CDR2 SNEGSKA (reference sequence). CDR3 length: 13 residues. This CDR3 is CSARTGDIYGYTF. DNA of the CDR3: TGCAGTGCAAGGACAGGGGATATCTATGGCTACACCTTC.

CDR3 nucleotides: TGTGCCACCTCCCAGGGCAGGGGGTCGTACGAGCAGTACTTC. This gives the protein CATSQGRGSYEQYF. J is TRBJ2-7 and V is TRBV9, with 7 positions matching TRBD1. The CDR3 is 14 amino acids. J was trimmed by 4 bases and V by 9 bases; bases with no gene match: 13. The germline gives CDR1 SGDLS, CDR2 YYNGEE.

The genes are TRBV4-1 and TRBJ2-3, with a possible D match to TRBD2 (5 bases). This CDR3 spans 12 amino acids. With 7 bases removed from V and 2 bases from J, the gap between germline ends came to 7 bases. Looked up from germline, CDR1 is MGHRA and CDR2 is YSYEKL. CDR3 residues: CASMRATDTQYF. Here the CDR3 DNA reads TGCGCCAGCATGCGGGCCACAGATACGCAGTATTTT.

The genes are TRBV6-6 and TRBJ1-2; 9 bases are shared with TRBD1. The J segment lost 7 bases and the V segment lost 5 bases, leaving 11 bases of the junction unmatched. This CDR3 region has 15 residues. CDR1 and CDR2 from the germline V gene are MNHNY and SVGAGI (reference sequence). The CDR3 loop is CASSPQNRQGVGYTF. CDR3 nucleotides: TGTGCCAGCAGTCCCCAAAACCGACAGGGGGTTGGCTACACCTTC.

This clonotype came up a few times. The rearrangement links TRBV9 to TRBJ2-7; 13 nucleotides match TRBD2. Trimming at V came to 3 bases and at J to 5 bases, leaving 5 bases not matched to a gene. The CDR3 runs 15 residues. The germline CDR1 and CDR2 sequences are SGDLS and YYNGEE. The CDR3 protein is CASSEGTSGTHEQYF. CDR3 nucleotide sequence: TGTGCCAGCAGCGAAGGGACTAGCGGGACCCACGAGCAGTACTTC.

This chain links TRBV10-3 with TRBJ2-7, with D maybe TRBD1 (6 bases). Germline assignment: CDR1 ENHRY and CDR2 SYGVKD. CDR3 size: 14 residues. V was clipped by 10 bases and J by 3 bases, with 19 bases between them. In DNA form, the CDR3 reads TGTGCCACCTTGAAAGACAGGACTGTCTACGAGCAGTACTTC. Translation gives CATLKDRTVYEQYF.

This chain links TRBV4-2 with TRBJ1-1; TRBD1 matches at 7 bases. The junction had 15 bases not matched to a gene; V was cut back by 4 bases and J by 4 bases. The length of the CDR3 is 17 residues. Per germline, CDR1 LGHNA and CDR2 YNFKEQ. CDR3 loop: CASSRVGTGALFTEAFF. The DNA for the CDR3 is TGTGCCAGCAGCCGGGTGGGAACAGGGGCTCTTTTCACTGAAGCTTTCTTT.

This clonotype has at least ten counts. The chain uses TRBV27 and TRBJ2-5; 11 nucleotides match TRBD1. This CDR3 spans 15 amino acids. Germline CDR1 reads MNHEY; CDR2 reads SMNVEV (reference sequence). V shed 4 bases, J shed 2 bases, and the junction held 3 bases outside the gene matches. The CDR3 nucleotides read TGTGCCAGCAGTTACGGACAGGGGGCACAAGAGACCCAGTACTTC. Residues: CASSYGQGAQETQYF.

The rearrangement joins TRBV6-5 to TRBJ2-3; D unclear. The CDR3 sequence is 12 residues long. Between the trimmed V and J ends, which lost 5 bases and 14 bases, there was a span of 17 bases. Germline V lookup: CDR1 MNHEY, CDR2 SVGAGI. The CDR3 nucleotides read TGTGCCAGCAGTCAGGACCGTCAGATCTGGTATTTT. Its protein is CASSQDRQIWYF.

The gene calls are TRBV21-1 and TRBJ2-1; the DNA was not used to check the table's D call, TRBD1. TRBV21-1 is listed as a pseudogene. The CDR3 has 14 amino acids. This CDR3 is CASRSARGGVEQFF. The CDR3 nucleotides are TGTGCCAGCAGATCTGCCCGGGGAGGGGTTGAGCAGTTCTTC.

This clonotype was recorded only once. No conserved phenylalanine or tryptophan ends this CDR3, so it is likely a read error. This chain links TRBV12-3 or TRBV12-4 with TRBJ2-7; D possibly matches TRBD1 or TRBD2 (5 bases each). V lost 5 bases and J 3 bases, leaving 11 bases between the germline ends. The CDR3 covers 13 residues. CDR3 sequence reads: CASSRGTGYEQYS. The CDR3 DNA is TGTGCCAGCAGTAGAGGGACCGGCTACGAGCAGTACTCC.

The rearrangement uses TRBV28 and TRBJ1-2; D remains unclear. This CDR3 comprises 12 residues. Trimming took off 3 bases at V and 4 bases at J, with 6 bases between the two ends. Germline V gives CDR1 MDHEN, CDR2 SYDVKM. The CDR3 DNA reads as TGTGCCAGCAGTTTCGGCGGCTATGGCTACACCTTC. Its translation is CASSFGGYGYTF.

This clonotype was counted between two and nine times. The chain uses TRBV4-1 and TRBJ2-7; TRBD2 matches 8 bases. There are 19 residues in the CDR3. With 0 bases clipped from V and 2 bases from J, the junction kept 15 bases outside the gene matches. The germline V gene encodes CDR1 MGHRA and CDR2 YSYEKL. The CDR3 protein is CASSQERSSGPSLTYEQYF. As DNA, the CDR3 is TGCGCCAGCAGCCAAGAGAGGTCTAGCGGGCCTTCCCTTACCTACGAGCAGTACTTC.

This clonotype has more than one count but fewer than ten. The chain recombines TRBV28 with TRBJ1-2; D gene unclear. This CDR3 comprises 15 residues. The germline V gene encodes CDR1 MDHEN and CDR2 SYDVKM. Trimming took off 3 bases at V and 5 bases at J, with 16 bases between the two ends. The CDR3, as DNA: TGTGCCAGCAGTTTGTTTGAGGGAAAAAATTATGGCTACACCTTC. Amino acid sequence: CASSLFEGKNYGYTF.

The chain links TRBV5-8 to TRBJ2-5; 7 nucleotides agree with TRBD1. V lost 4 bases and J lost 5; bases outside the gene matches: 8. Germline V gene data show CDR1 as SGHTS and CDR2 as YDEGEE. The CDR3 spans 14 residues. CDR3 sequence (DNA): TGTGCCAGCAGCAAAAGACAGGGTCCGGAGACCCAGTACTTC. It yields the protein CASSKRQGPETQYF.

This clonotype has only a few counts. J is TRBJ2-1 and V is TRBV12-3 or TRBV12-4; 8 nucleotides agree with TRBD2. With 4 bases clipped from V and 6 bases from J, the junction kept 14 bases outside the gene matches. The CDR3 sequence is 17 residues long. CDR3 in amino acids: CASSSPHQRERSNEQFF. CDR3 bases: TGTGCCAGCAGTTCCCCTCATCAGCGGGAGAGATCCAATGAGCAGTTCTTC.